The clone carrying this TCR beta chain was counted many times. No antigen is known for it. There are 14 residues in the CDR3. Trimming cost V 4 bases and J 10 bases; bases outside gene matches: 3. CDR1 is MNHEY and CDR2 is SVGEGT in the germline V gene. Unique molecular identifiers were incorporated when the TCRbeta library was constructed. TCRdb itself ran the PCR reads through MiXCR, one entry per CDR3 protein. The repertoire has around 17,000 distinct CDR3 sequences, around 5% of them found once; the top ten carry about 7%. This specimen belongs to a study of T-cell reconstitution after alpha-beta-depleted transplantation in children. Regarding the study as a whole: T cells produced anew were the main source of T-cell counts and diversity one year after transplant. For some patients, TCRbeta diversity was high at day 60 because of recipient T cells and thymic progenitors that survived. Approximately two months post-transplant, alpha-beta T cells reportedly originated from several hundred expanded graft clones.

This sequence originates from a boy between 10 and 17 years old with acute lymphoblastic leukemia, due to receive a stem cell transplant. The sample in question was PBMCs, obtained before TCRalphabeta/CD19-depleted stem cell transplant. V usage is TRBV6-2 or TRBV6-3 and J usage is TRBJ2-2; 13 positions match TRBD2. CDR3 in DNA: TGTGCCAGCAGTTGGACTAGCGGGAGCTCGGAGCTGTTTTTT. Translating gives CASSWTSGSSELFF.